Each of the 11 T cell receptor beta chains below was sequenced from the same sample in a study of vaccination and CD4 T cells after COVID-19. Indicated treatment: roughly 10-day PBMC culture with coronavirus spike peptide pools or control peptides (ViraFEST assay). These receptors have no known antigen. With the Oncomine TCR Beta short-read assay, DNA from cultured CD4+ T cells was sequenced. In TCRdb, the PCR reads were re-called with MiXCR into one record per CDR3 protein. Among 15,000 to 20,000 distinct CDR3 sequences listed, over 50% were seen once. Material: CD4+ T cells from blood, cultured in vitro. These receptors were obtained from a human donor who had recovered from COVID-19.

The V and J genes are TRBV20-1 and TRBJ2-1; TRBD1 agrees at 7 bases. V was pared by 6 bases and J by 10 bases, with 15 bases of the junction left unmatched. Germline V gene data show CDR1 as DFQATT and CDR2 as SNEGSKA (reference sequence). The CDR3 runs to 14 residues. The CDR3 nucleotides read TGCAGTGCACCTCACAGGGGCCTGGAACCCGAGCAGTTCTTC. It is translated as CSAPHRGLEPEQFF.

This clonotype was picked up a small number of times. The chain has TRBV7-2 and TRBJ1-2, with TRBD1 as a possible D gene (5 bases). The CDR3 loop spans 15 amino acids. CDR1 is SGHTA, CDR2 FQGNSA, per germline. V lost 3 bases, J lost 4 bases, and 15 bases lay in between. The CDR3 reads CASSFGDRRSYGYTF. The CDR3, as DNA: TGTGCCAGCAGCTTTGGGGACCGGAGATCCTATGGCTACACCTTC.

The V gene is TRBV6-4, the J gene TRBJ1-1; D possibly corresponds to TRBD1 (5 bases). The CDR3 spans 13 residues. Germline assignment: CDR1 MRHNA and CDR2 SNTAGT. The V end was cut by 6 bases, the J end by 6 bases, with 14 bases between. The CDR3 DNA reads TGTGCCAGCAGCGGGACCCGGGGCTCTGAAGCTTTCTTT. Translation gives CASSGTRGSEAFF.

The chain recombines TRBV7-9 with TRBJ1-2, with no clear D. V lost 3 bases, J lost 8 bases, and 7 bases lay in between. Germline CDR1 and CDR2: SEHNR and FQNEAQ (reference sequence). The CDR3 consists of 11 residues. CDR3 sequence: CASSFVEGYTF. CDR3 DNA: TGTGCCAGCAGCTTCGTAGAGGGCTACACCTTC. Full variable domain (rest looked up from reference TRBV7-9 and TRBJ1-2): DTGVSQNPRHKITKRGQNVTFRCDPISEHNRLYWYRQTLGQGPEFLTYFQNEAQLEKSRLLSDRFSAERPKGSFSTLEIQRTEQGDSAMYLCASSFVEGYTFGSGTRLTVV.

V usage is TRBV20-1 and J usage is TRBJ2-2; tentative D call: TRBD1 (6 bases). Trimming left V 2 bases short and J 3 bases short, with 10 bases between. The V gene's germline CDR1 is DFQATT and CDR2 SNEGSKA (reference sequence). This CDR3 comprises 14 residues. The CDR3 DNA is TGCAGTGCTAGACGGGACACCGACACCGGGGAGCTGTTTTTT. It translates to CSARRDTDTGELFF.

A few counts support this clonotype. This rearrangement joins TRBV27 to TRBJ2-3, with D unclear. V was shortened by 5 bases and J by 4 bases, with 16 bases between the two germline ends. CDR1 is MNHEY, CDR2 SMNVEV, per germline (reference sequence). The CDR3 spans 15 residues. The CDR3 sequence: CASSKPWQRADTQYF. The DNA for the CDR3 is TGTGCCAGCAGTAAACCCTGGCAGAGAGCAGATACGCAGTATTTT.

The V gene is TRBV6-1, the J gene TRBJ1-2; D is possibly TRBD1 (5 bases). CDR3 length: 17 amino acids. The V end was cut by 6 bases, the J end by 2 bases, with 22 bases between. Looked up from germline, CDR1 is MNHNS and CDR2 is SASEGT. This chain's CDR3 is CASRGTGTSYENYGYTF. The DNA of the CDR3 is TGTGCCAGCAGAGGGACTGGGACTTCCTATGAAAACTATGGCTACACCTTC.

This clonotype showed up just a few times. The chain recombines TRBV24-1 with TRBJ1-1; no clear D gene. V dropped 2 bases and J dropped 10 bases, with 7 bases sitting between them. Germline loops: CDR1 KGHDR, CDR2 SFDVKD. The CDR3 runs 11 residues. The CDR3 DNA is TGTGCCACCAGTGATTCCACTCTAGCTTTCTTT. Protein: CATSDSTLAFF.

The chain combines TRBV7-2 with TRBJ2-7; unclear D gene. V lost 3 bases, J lost 3 bases, and 6 bases lay in between. The CDR3 covers 12 residues. The germline V gene has CDR1 SGHTA and CDR2 FQGNSA. CDR3 residues: CASSFSYYEQYF. CDR3 DNA sequence: TGTGCCAGCAGCTTCTCCTACTACGAGCAGTACTTC.

Only a few counts were recorded for this clonotype. The V call is TRBV20-1, the J call TRBJ1-2; no clear D. This CDR3 region has 15 residues. The V end was cut by 3 bases, the J end by 3 bases, with 17 bases between. The germline V gene has CDR1 DFQATT and CDR2 SNEGSKA (reference sequence). The CDR3 DNA follows: TGCAGTGCTAGCTCCGGGCCCCCCACGGACTATGGCTACACCTTC. Its protein is CSASSGPPTDYGYTF.

The V gene is TRBV7-2, the J gene TRBJ2-5, with 7 bases identical to TRBD1. From germline, CDR1 is SGHTA and CDR2 FQGNSA. V lost 3 bases to trimming and J lost 2 bases; unmatched junction nucleotides: 6. The CDR3 totals 15 residues. CDR3 nucleotide sequence: TGTGCCAGCAGCTTTGCCGGGACAGCACAAGAGACCCAGTACTTC. Its protein is CASSFAGTAQETQYF.